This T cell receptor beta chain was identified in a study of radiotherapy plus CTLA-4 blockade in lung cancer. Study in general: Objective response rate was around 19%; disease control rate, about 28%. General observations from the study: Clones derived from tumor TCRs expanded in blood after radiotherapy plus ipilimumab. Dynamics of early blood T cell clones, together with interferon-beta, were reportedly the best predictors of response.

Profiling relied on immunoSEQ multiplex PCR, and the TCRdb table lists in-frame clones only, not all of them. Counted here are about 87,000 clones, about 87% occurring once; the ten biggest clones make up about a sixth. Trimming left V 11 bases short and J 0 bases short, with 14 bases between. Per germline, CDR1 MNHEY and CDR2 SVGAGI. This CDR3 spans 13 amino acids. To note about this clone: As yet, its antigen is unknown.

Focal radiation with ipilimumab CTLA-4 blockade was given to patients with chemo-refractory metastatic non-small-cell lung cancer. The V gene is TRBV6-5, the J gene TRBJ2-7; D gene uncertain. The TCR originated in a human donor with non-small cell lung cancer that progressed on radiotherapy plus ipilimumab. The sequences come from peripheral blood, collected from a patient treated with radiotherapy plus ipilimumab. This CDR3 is CACRSPNSYEQYF. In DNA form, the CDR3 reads TGTGCCTGCCGGAGCCCTAACTCCTACGAGCAGTACTTC.